The present T cell receptor beta chain was sequenced within a study of radiation and T cells in renal cell carcinoma (dated by TCRdb to 2018 to 2021). At the level of the whole study: Samples were obtained from a clinical trial, in which 15 Gy stereotactic body radiation therapy was delivered to primary renal cell carcinomas and nephrectomy was performed 4 weeks later. In total, some 50 samples, comprising 26 tumors and approximately 27 peripheral blood samples, were subjected to TCR beta sequencing. Across all 53 samples, 4 million to 5 million unique CDR3 nucleotide sequences encoding about 2.4 million unique CDR3 amino acid sequences were identified.

The CDR3 contains 13 residues, cysteine and phenylalanine counted. This entry keeps only the CDR3 DNA: 39 bases, framed from base 1. From the germline V gene (reference sequence), CDR1 is MNHEY and CDR2 is SMNVEV. Here V drops 5 bases and J drops 11 bases, and the junction holds 10 bases not matched to any gene. TCR beta libraries were generated from genomic DNA with the immunoSEQ kit, following the manufacturer's recommendations. Library preparation used a first multiplex PCR with proprietary primers, then a second PCR adding unique barcodes, with bead cleanups after each round. Each sample batch included a kit-provided positive control reaction and a negative control reaction. The final libraries were assessed on an Agilent 4200 TapeStation D1000 ScreenTape, pooled by volume, and quantified by qPCR. Sequencing was performed on an Illumina NextSeq500 using a MidOutput 150-cycle cartridge, with 156 Read1 cycles, 15 Index1 cycles, and the kit custom primers. The pooled library was loaded at around 1 pM, and about 21% PhiX control was spiked in. The authors processed their data as follows. Vendor-processed data were analyzed in R, with a clonotype defined as all T cells sharing the same CDR3 nucleotide sequence. In the clone abundance analyses, frequencies were normalized to the 10,000 most abundant clones in each sample. Before analysis, public T cell clones were removed, and these numbered fewer than six per sample on average. Tumor-enriched and baseline blood-enriched clonotypes were defined by at least a 32-fold difference in abundance between compartments. A beta-binomial differential abundance model was used to identify clonotypes that expanded or contracted between blood time points. The Baroni-Urbani and Buser coefficient was used to measure tumor-blood repertoire similarity, and groups were compared with two-tailed Wilcoxon tests in R. The table comes from immuneACCESS by way of TCRdb, which keeps in-frame sequences with V and J called. Part of the clones is missing from these tables; in studies checked, under half for an unresolved V gene and the rest for unknown reasons. The V and J calls and clone size are taken from that table; D and trimming were inferred from the DNA. The sample yields around 120,000 clones; over 75% were counted once. Clones ranked in the top ten supply under 2.5% of the sample.

The time point label for this specimen denotes: blood 2 weeks post-SBRT. The treatment or condition label, read with the paper, signifies: 15 Gy SBRT to primary tumor, nephrectomy 4 weeks later. Serial peripheral blood from radiation-treated patients was sampled at baseline, 2 weeks and 4 weeks after SBRT to track tumor-enriched clonotypes. Every patient had renal cell carcinoma of clear cell pathology. The QIAamp DNA Blood Mini Kit (Qiagen) was used to prepare genomic DNA for TCR sequencing. Samples were included in the analyses only if all quality control checks were passed. Study-level results and caveats: Dynamics of the blood repertoire were not tracked past 4 weeks after treatment. In blood, the top tumor clonotypes increased between baseline and 2 weeks post-radiation and then shrank by 4 weeks, which suggests that tumor-resident clones expanded only transiently. Because no pretreatment tumor biopsies were available, whether clonotypes were present in the tumor at baseline could not be determined. The single-armed trial design could not address effects of radiation dose or scheduling on the TCR repertoire.

This clone is judged medium-sized (0.01 to 0.1%). Which antigen it targets is not known. There are no base qualities to consult, and no much larger clone falls within one base. The material sequenced was blood, taken from a patient whose treatment included radiotherapy and nephrectomy. This clonotype was sampled from a woman in her fifties or sixties with renal cell carcinoma. This sequence uses TRBV27 and TRBJ1-1; 8 junctional bases match TRBD1. The CDR3 region has the sequence CASSPMQGAVAFF. The nucleotide sequence is TGTGCCAGCAGTCCCATGCAGGGGGCAGTGGCTTTCTTT.